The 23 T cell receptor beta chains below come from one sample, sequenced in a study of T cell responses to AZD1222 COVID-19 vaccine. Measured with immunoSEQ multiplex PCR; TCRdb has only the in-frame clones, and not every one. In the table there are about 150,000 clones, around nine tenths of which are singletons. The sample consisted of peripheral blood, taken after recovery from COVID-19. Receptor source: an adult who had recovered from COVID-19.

The CDR3 DNA sequence: TGTGCCAGCAGCACGCACAGGGGGCGGATAGGGAACACCGGGGAGCTGTTTTTT. This codes for CASSTHRGRIGNTGELFF. V gene TRBV14 combines with J gene TRBJ2-2; 9 nucleotides match TRBD1. Germline assignment: CDR1 SGHDN and CDR2 FVKESK. Unmatched junction bases numbered 11, after V lost 5 bases and J lost 1 base. The CDR3 contains 18 residues.

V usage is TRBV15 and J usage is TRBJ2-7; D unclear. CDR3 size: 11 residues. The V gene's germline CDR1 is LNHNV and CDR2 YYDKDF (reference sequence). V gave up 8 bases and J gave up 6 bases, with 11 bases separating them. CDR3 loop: CATSRGGEQYF. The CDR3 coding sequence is TGTGCCACCTCTCGAGGCGGCGAGCAGTACTTC. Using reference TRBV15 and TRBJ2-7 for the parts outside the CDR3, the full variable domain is DAMVIQNPRYQVTQFGKPVTLSCSQTLNHNVMYWYQQKSSQAPKLLFHYYDKDFNNEADTPDNFQSRRPNTSFCFLDIRSPGLGDTAMYLCATSRGGEQYFGPGTRLTVT.

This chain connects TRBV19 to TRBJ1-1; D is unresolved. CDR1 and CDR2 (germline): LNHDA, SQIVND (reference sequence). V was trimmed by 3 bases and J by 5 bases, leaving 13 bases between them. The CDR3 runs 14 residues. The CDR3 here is CASSMQARNTEAFF. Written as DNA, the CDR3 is TGTGCCAGTAGTATGCAGGCCAGGAATACTGAAGCTTTCTTT.

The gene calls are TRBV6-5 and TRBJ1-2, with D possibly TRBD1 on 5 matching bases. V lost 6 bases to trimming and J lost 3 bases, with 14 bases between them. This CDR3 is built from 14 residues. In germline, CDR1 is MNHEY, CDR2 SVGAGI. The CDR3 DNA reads TGTGCCAGCAGGTTCGGGGGACGGGACTATGGCTACACCTTC. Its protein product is CASRFGGRDYGYTF.

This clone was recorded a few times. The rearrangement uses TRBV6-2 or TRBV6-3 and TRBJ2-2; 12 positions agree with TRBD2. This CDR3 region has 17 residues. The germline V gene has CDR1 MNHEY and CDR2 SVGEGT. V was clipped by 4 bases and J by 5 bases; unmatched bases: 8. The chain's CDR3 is CASSSETSGRGTGELFF. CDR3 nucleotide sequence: TGTGCCAGCAGTTCAGAGACTAGCGGGAGAGGGACCGGGGAGCTGTTTTTT.

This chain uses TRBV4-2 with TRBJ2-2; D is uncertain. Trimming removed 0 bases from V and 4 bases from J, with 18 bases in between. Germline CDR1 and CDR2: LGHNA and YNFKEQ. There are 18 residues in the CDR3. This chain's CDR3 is CASSQDGAPISGTGELFF. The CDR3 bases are TGTGCCAGCAGCCAAGATGGCGCGCCCATCTCGGGCACCGGGGAGCTGTTTTTT.

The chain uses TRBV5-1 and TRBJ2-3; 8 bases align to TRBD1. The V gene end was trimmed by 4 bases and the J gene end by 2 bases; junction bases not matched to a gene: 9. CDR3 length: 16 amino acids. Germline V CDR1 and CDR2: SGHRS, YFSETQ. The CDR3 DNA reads TGCGCCAGCAGCAGAAGACGGGACAGGACCACAGATACGCAGTATTTT. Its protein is CASSRRRDRTTDTQYF.

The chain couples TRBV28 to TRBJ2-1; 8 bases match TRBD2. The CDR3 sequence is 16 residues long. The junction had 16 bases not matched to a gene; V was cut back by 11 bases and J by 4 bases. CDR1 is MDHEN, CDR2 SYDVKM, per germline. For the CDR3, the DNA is TGTGCCGGGCAGTCCCCGGGTAGCGGGGCTTACAATGAGCAGTTCTTC. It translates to CAGQSPGSGAYNEQFF.

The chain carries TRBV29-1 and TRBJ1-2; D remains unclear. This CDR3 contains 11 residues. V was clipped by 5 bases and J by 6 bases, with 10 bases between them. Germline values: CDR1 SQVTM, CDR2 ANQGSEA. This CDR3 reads CSVSGPDGYTF. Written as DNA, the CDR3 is TGCAGCGTTTCCGGGCCTGATGGCTACACCTTC.

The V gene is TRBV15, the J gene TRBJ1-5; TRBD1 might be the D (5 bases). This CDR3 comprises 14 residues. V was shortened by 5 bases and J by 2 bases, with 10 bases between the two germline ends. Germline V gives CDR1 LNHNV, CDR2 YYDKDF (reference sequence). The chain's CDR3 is CATSGGHRNQPQHF. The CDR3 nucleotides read TGTGCCACCAGCGGTGGACACCGCAATCAGCCCCAGCATTTT.

The CDR3 is CASTLDDNYGYTF. The CDR3 DNA follows: TGTGCCAGCACTCTGGACGATAACTATGGCTACACCTTC. The chain carries TRBV9 and TRBJ1-2; D not certain. The CDR3 runs 13 residues. Germline V lookup: CDR1 SGDLS, CDR2 YYNGEE. V was shortened by 6 bases and J by 1 base, with 10 bases between the two germline ends.

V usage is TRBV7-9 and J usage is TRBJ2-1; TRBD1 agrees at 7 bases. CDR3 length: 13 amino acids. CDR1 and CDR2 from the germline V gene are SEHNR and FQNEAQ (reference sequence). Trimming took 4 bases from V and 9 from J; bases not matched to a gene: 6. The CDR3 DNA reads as TGTGCCAGCAGCTCTAACAGGGGTTCTGAGCAGTTCTTC. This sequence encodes CASSSNRGSEQFF.

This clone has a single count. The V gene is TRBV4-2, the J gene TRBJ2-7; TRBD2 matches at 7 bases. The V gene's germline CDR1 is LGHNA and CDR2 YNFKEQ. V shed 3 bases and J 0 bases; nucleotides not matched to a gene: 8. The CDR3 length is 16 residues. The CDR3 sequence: CASSQYAGGFSYEQYF. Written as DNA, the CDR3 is TGTGCCAGCAGCCAGTACGCCGGGGGGTTCTCCTACGAGCAGTACTTC.

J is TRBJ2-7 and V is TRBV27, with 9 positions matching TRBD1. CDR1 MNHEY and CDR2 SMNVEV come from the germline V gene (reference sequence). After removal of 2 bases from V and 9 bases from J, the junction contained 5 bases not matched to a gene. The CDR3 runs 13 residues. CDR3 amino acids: CASSLAGQGAQYF. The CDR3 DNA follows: TGTGCCAGCAGTTTAGCGGGACAGGGAGCGCAGTACTTC.

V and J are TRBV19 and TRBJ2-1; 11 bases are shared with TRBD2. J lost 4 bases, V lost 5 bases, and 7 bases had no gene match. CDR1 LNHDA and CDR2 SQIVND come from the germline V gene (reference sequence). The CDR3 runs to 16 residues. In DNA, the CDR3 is TGTGCCAGTAGTTTGACCGGGACTAGCGGTTACAATGAGCAGTTCTTC. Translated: CASSLTGTSGYNEQFF. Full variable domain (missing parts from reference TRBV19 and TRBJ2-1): DGGITQSPKYLFRKEGQNVTLSCEQNLNHDAMYWYRQDPGQGLRLIYYSQIVNDFQKGDIAEGYSVSREKKESFPLTVTSAQKNPTAFYLCASSLTGTSGYNEQFFGPGTRLTVL.

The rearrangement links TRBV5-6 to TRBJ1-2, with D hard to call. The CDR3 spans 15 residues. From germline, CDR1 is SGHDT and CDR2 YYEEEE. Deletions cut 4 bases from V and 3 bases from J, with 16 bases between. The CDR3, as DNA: TGTGCCAGCAGCCCCCTCGAGAGACGTTACTATGGCTACACCTTC. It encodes CASSPLERRYYGYTF.

CDR3 DNA: TGTGCCAGCAGTACAGAGTCTGGGGCCAACGTCCTGACTTTC. Its translation is CASSTESGANVLTF. This chain uses TRBV2 with TRBJ2-6, with D hard to call. The CDR3 contains 14 residues. V lost 5 bases, J lost 1 base, and 6 bases lay in between. Germline CDR1 SNHLY, CDR2 FYNNEI.

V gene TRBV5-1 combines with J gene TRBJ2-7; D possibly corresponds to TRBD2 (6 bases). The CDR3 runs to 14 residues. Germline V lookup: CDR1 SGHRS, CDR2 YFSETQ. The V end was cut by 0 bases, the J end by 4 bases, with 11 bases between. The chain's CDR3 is CASSLAGAAYEQYF. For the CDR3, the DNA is TGCGCCAGCAGCTTGGCGGGAGCGGCGTACGAGCAGTACTTC.

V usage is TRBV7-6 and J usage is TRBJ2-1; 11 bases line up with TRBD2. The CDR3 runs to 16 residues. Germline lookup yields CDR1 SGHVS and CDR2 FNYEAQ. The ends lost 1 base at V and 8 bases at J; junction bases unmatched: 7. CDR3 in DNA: TGTGCCAGCAGCTTAGTTTCTAGCGGGGGGTTAGATGAGCAGTTCTTC. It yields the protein CASSLVSSGGLDEQFF. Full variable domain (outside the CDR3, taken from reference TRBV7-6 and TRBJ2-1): GAGVSQSPRYKVTKRGQDVALRCDPISGHVSLYWYRQALGQGPEFLTYFNYEAQQDKSGLPNDRFSAERPEGSISTLTIQRTEQRDSAMYRCASSLVSSGGLDEQFFGPGTRLTVL.

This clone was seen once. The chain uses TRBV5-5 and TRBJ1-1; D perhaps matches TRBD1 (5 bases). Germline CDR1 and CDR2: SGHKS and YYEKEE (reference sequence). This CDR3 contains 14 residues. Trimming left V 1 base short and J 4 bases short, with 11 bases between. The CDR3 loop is CASSLSGFGTEAFF. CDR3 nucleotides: TGTGCCAGCAGCTTGTCAGGGTTTGGCACTGAAGCTTTCTTT.

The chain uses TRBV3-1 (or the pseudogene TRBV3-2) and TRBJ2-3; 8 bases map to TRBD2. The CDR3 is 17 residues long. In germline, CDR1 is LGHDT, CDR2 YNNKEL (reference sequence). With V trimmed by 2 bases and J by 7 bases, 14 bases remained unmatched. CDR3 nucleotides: TGTGCCAGCAGCCAAAAAAGATCCGGGACTAGGGGGTATACGCAGTATTTT. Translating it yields CASSQKRSGTRGYTQYF.

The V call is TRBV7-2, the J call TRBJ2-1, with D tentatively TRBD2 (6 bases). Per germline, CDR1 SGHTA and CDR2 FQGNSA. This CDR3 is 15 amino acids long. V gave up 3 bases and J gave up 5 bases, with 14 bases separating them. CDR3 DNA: TGTGCCAGCAGCTTGGAGGGAGGCATGGACAATGAGCAGTTCTTC. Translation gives CASSLEGGMDNEQFF.

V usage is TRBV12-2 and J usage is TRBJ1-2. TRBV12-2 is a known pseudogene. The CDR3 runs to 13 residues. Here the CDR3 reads CASRLALPYGYTF. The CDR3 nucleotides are TGTGCAAGTCGCTTAGCGCTTCCCTATGGCTACACCTTC.